One sample yielded the 14 T cell receptor beta chains listed below, sequenced in a study of OX40 agonist ivuxolimab in advanced cancers. Profiled with immunoSEQ multiplex PCR; TCRdb holds only in-frame clones, not every one. In the table there are almost 90,000 clones, approximately 90% of which are singletons. The specimen comprised CD4+ or CD8+ T cells sorted from blood, sampled in a trial of the OX40 agonist ivuxolimab. These receptors originate from an adult with an advanced solid tumor such as melanoma, head and neck, liver or kidney cancer.

The genes are TRBV5-4 and TRBJ1-2; TRBD1 might be the D (5 bases). This CDR3 is 15 amino acids long. CDR1 and CDR2 from the germline V gene are SGHNT and YYREEE (reference sequence). V was cut by 2 bases and J by 4 bases, with 15 bases left in between. The CDR3 bases are TGTGCCAGCAGCTTTGACCCTGGACAATCCTATGGCTACACCTTC. Translation gives CASSFDPGQSYGYTF.

The sample holds one count of this clone. V usage is TRBV7-2 and J usage is TRBJ2-7; D ambiguous. The CDR3 totals 15 residues. Germline V gene lookup returns CDR1 SGHTA and CDR2 FQGNSA. Between the trimmed V and J ends, which lost 7 bases and 7 bases, there was a span of 23 bases. The CDR3 DNA reads as TGTGCCAGCACCCCTCCGGGTAGCAGGACCAGGGAGCAGTACTTC. Residues: CASTPPGSRTREQYF.

The chain couples TRBV5-1 to TRBJ1-5; TRBD1 agrees at 10 bases. Germline CDR1 SGHRS, CDR2 YFSETQ. This CDR3 comprises 16 residues. V trimming: 0 bases; J trimming: 2 bases; junction bases outside the gene matches: 2. The CDR3 nucleotides read TGCGCCAGCAGCTTGGAGGGACAGGGGCGCAATCAGCCCCAGCATTTT. Protein sequence: CASSLEGQGRNQPQHF.

This clone was seen a few times. The chain employs TRBV9 and TRBJ2-7, with D possibly matching TRBD2 (6 bases). Per germline, CDR1 SGDLS and CDR2 YYNGEE. V lost 0 bases, J lost 4 bases, and 8 bases lay in between. The CDR3 is made up of 13 amino acids. CDR3 region: CASSVVAGYEQYF. The CDR3, as DNA: TGTGCCAGCAGCGTAGTTGCGGGGTACGAGCAGTACTTC.

The chain carries TRBV4-3 and TRBJ2-1; TRBD2 aligns across 7 bases. The CDR3 has 18 residues. CDR1 LGHNA and CDR2 YSLEER come from the germline V gene. J gave up 4 bases and V 0 bases, and 12 bases lay outside the gene matches. Written as DNA, the CDR3 is TGCGCCAGCAGCCAAGATCCCCCCGGGCGGGAGAGATACAATGAGCAGTTCTTC. It encodes CASSQDPPGRERYNEQFF.

The V call is TRBV5-1, the J call TRBJ2-6; D is possibly TRBD2 (5 bases). Trimming took 4 bases from V and 4 from J, leaving 9 bases between them. There are 14 residues in the CDR3. The germline gives CDR1 SGHRS, CDR2 YFSETQ. The CDR3 protein is CASSPTTGANVLTF. The CDR3 nucleotides read TGCGCCAGCAGCCCGACTACAGGGGCCAACGTCCTGACTTTC.

The chain employs TRBV7-8 and TRBJ2-5, with 12 bases aligning to TRBD2. The V gene's germline CDR1 is SGHVS and CDR2 FQNEAQ. V shed 0 bases, J shed 7 bases, and the junction held 6 bases outside the gene matches. The CDR3 runs 16 residues. The CDR3 loop is CASSLAGLAGGSTQYF. In nucleotides, the CDR3 is TGTGCCAGCAGCTTAGCGGGACTAGCGGGTGGGTCGACCCAGTACTTC.

The V call is TRBV5-6, the J call TRBJ2-3; possible D gene TRBD2, 6 bases. CDR1 SGHDT and CDR2 YYEEEE come from the germline V gene. Trimming pared 2 bases from V and 3 bases from J, leaving 19 bases between. This CDR3 has 17 residues. The CDR3 DNA reads as TGTGCCAGCAGCTTTTCCGGGCCATCCCGGGAGACAGATACGCAGTATTTT. Amino acids: CASSFSGPSRETDTQYF.

This clone occurred a few times. V gene TRBV7-2 combines with J gene TRBJ2-3, with 16 positions matching TRBD2. After removal of 5 bases from V and 2 bases from J, the junction contained 7 bases not matched to a gene. Per germline, CDR1 SGHTA and CDR2 FQGNSA. The CDR3 contains 18 residues. The CDR3 here is CASSLPGLAGGNTDTQYF. DNA of the CDR3: TGTGCCAGCAGCCTCCCGGGACTAGCGGGGGGGAACACAGATACGCAGTATTTT.

The V gene is TRBV10-1, the J gene TRBJ2-1; 10 bases map to TRBD2. Germline CDR1 WNHNN, CDR2 SYGVQD (reference sequence). The length of the CDR3 is 16 residues. J lost 4 bases, V lost 4 bases, and 7 bases had no gene match. The CDR3 DNA sequence: TGCGCCAGCAGTGGACGAGCTAGCGGGAGTTACAATGAGCAGTTCTTC. Translating gives CASSGRASGSYNEQFF.

V gene TRBV4-1 combines with J gene TRBJ2-3; 8 nucleotides agree with TRBD2. The CDR3 is 16 amino acids. CDR1 and CDR2 (germline): MGHRA, YSYEKL. The J segment lost 2 bases and the V segment lost 10 bases, leaving 14 bases of the junction unmatched. In DNA form, the CDR3 reads TGCGCCACCGGAGGAGCCGGGGGGGTGTTCACAGATACGCAGTATTTT. It codes for CATGGAGGVFTDTQYF.

This clone came up once. This chain joins TRBV19 and TRBJ2-5, with 13 bases that match TRBD2. The V gene end was trimmed by 5 bases and the J gene end by 4 bases; junction bases not matched to a gene: 4. This CDR3 contains 15 residues. In germline, CDR1 is LNHDA, CDR2 SQIVND (reference sequence). The DNA for the CDR3 is TGTGCCAGTAGTGTACGGACTAGCGGGAGAGAGACCCAGTACTTC. It specifies CASSVRTSGRETQYF. The whole variable domain, filled in from reference TRBV19 and TRBJ2-5, reads DGGITQSPKYLFRKEGQNVTLSCEQNLNHDAMYWYRQDPGQGLRLIYYSQIVNDFQKGDIAEGYSVSREKKESFPLTVTSAQKNPTAFYLCASSVRTSGRETQYFGPGTRLLVL.

By share, this clone ranks as medium-sized. The sample has other DNA sequences that encode this CDR3 too. This sequence joins TRBV5-1 and TRBJ1-1, with 8 bases fitting TRBD1. With 4 bases clipped from V and 0 bases from J, the junction kept 5 bases outside the gene matches. Germline V gene lookup returns CDR1 SGHRS and CDR2 YFSETQ. This CDR3 has 15 amino acids. The CDR3 DNA follows: TGCGCCAGCAGCGGCGGACAGGGAATGAACACTGAAGCTTTCTTT. The encoded protein is CASSGGQGMNTEAFF.

The chain combines TRBV5-4 with TRBJ2-2; unclear D gene. Trimming shortened V by 0 bases and J by 6 bases, and 12 bases separated the two germline ends. This CDR3 region has 15 residues. CDR1 and CDR2 from the germline V gene are SGHNT and YYREEE (reference sequence). The CDR3 coding sequence is TGTGCCAGCAGCTTGGACGCCCCAGGCTCCGGGGAGCTGTTTTTT. Its translation: CASSLDAPGSGELFF.